The 18 T cell receptor beta chains below come from one sample, sequenced in a study of T-cell memory formation after mild COVID-19. In TCRdb, the 5' RACE reads were re-called with MiXCR into one record per CDR3 protein. This sample has about 12,000 distinct CDR3 sequences, with roughly 15% found just once. Source material: PBMCs or a T cell subset sorted from them (not recorded which). Every receptor here comes from a man younger than 35 who had mild COVID-19 (a few samples of this study predate the infection). Cell type and time point are not known.

This clonotype appeared many times. The rearrangement uses TRBV7-9 and TRBJ2-5; 14 bases agree with TRBD2. Looked up from germline, CDR1 is SEHNR and CDR2 is FQNEAQ (reference sequence). The J segment lost 0 bases and the V segment lost 2 bases, leaving 5 bases of the junction unmatched. This CDR3 is 18 amino acids long. The CDR3 spells CASSLLGLAGAYQETQYF. In DNA form, the CDR3 reads TGTGCCAGCAGCTTATTGGGACTAGCGGGGGCCTACCAAGAGACCCAGTACTTC.

This clonotype was observed at least ten times. The chain links TRBV20-1 to TRBJ1-5; D gene uncertain. This CDR3 comprises 10 residues. Germline-derived CDR1 and CDR2 are DFQATT and SNEGSKA (reference sequence). In nucleotides, the CDR3 is TGCAGCCCGCAAAATCAGCCCCAGCATTTT. Translated: CSPQNQPQHF.

The V and J genes are TRBV4-2 and TRBJ1-5; D is unresolved. Germline V gene sequence: CDR1 LGHNA, CDR2 YNFKEQ. The V and J ends lost 4 bases and 1 base respectively, with 11 bases between them. There are 15 residues in the CDR3. The CDR3 DNA reads TGTGCCAGCAGCCGCAACGGGGAAAGCAATCAGCCCCAGCATTTT. This sequence encodes CASSRNGESNQPQHF.

This clonotype has at least ten counts. This sequence joins TRBV24-1 and TRBJ2-3; no clear D gene. Trimming took off 4 bases at V and 2 bases at J, with 6 bases between the two ends. Germline V gene sequence: CDR1 KGHDR, CDR2 SFDVKD. CDR3 length equals 13 residues. The CDR3 spells CATSEENTDTQYF. The CDR3 region has the DNA TGTGCCACCAGTGAAGAGAACACAGATACGCAGTATTTT.

V and J are TRBV4-3 and TRBJ1-6; a weak D match, TRBD1 (5 bases). Per the germline V gene, CDR1 is LGHNA and CDR2 is YSLEER. V lost 1 base and J lost 9, with 10 bases in between. There are 14 residues in the CDR3. The CDR3 DNA reads TGCGCCAGCAGCCAAGGGGGCATCGGTTCACCCCTCCACTTT. This sequence encodes CASSQGGIGSPLHF.

This clonotype was found many times. The chain is built from TRBV4-1 and TRBJ2-1; 8 bases agree with TRBD2. Germline V lookup: CDR1 MGHRA, CDR2 YSYEKL. The V gene end was trimmed by 7 bases and the J gene end by 5 bases; junction bases not matched to a gene: 4. This CDR3 is 13 amino acids long. CDR3 loop: CASTSTSDNEQFF. The CDR3, as DNA: TGCGCCAGCACCTCGACTAGCGACAATGAGCAGTTCTTC.

This clonotype has a count of ten or more. The chain joins TRBV4-1 to TRBJ1-6; D gene unclear. Germline V gene data show CDR1 as MGHRA and CDR2 as YSYEKL. V was pared by 3 bases and J by 0 bases, with 12 bases between. This CDR3 region has 17 residues. In DNA form, the CDR3 reads TGCGCCAGCAGCCAGGTCGGTAGGAGCTCCTATAATTCACCCCTCCACTTT. This translates into CASSQVGRSSYNSPLHF.

This clonotype has at least ten counts. This chain links TRBV7-9 with TRBJ2-5; D is undetermined. Per the germline V gene, CDR1 is SEHNR and CDR2 is FQNEAQ (reference sequence). The CDR3 length is 12 residues. The germline V and J ends were trimmed by 1 base and 4 bases, with 4 bases remaining between them. CDR3 sequence (DNA): TGTGCCAGCAGCTTAGAGGTAGAGACCCAGTACTTC. This gives the protein CASSLEVETQYF.

This clonotype was counted at least ten times. The rearrangement joins TRBV4-1 to TRBJ1-6, with D uncertain. With 1 base removed from V and 4 bases from J, the gap between germline ends came to 14 bases. Germline CDR1 and CDR2: MGHRA and YSYEKL. This CDR3 is built from 17 residues. CDR3 sequence (DNA): TGCGCCAGCAGCCAAGGTCCAGCAACTGGATATAATTCACCCCTCCACTTT. Protein sequence: CASSQGPATGYNSPLHF.

This clonotype was found many times. The chain uses TRBV20-1 and TRBJ2-7; TRBD1 matches at 10 bases. CDR1 and CDR2 from the germline V gene are DFQATT and SNEGSKA (reference sequence). This CDR3 is 17 amino acids long. Trimming cost V 3 bases and J 4 bases; bases outside gene matches: 15. The CDR3 spells CSARQVVFGTGAYEQYF. The CDR3 DNA is TGCAGTGCTAGGCAAGTTGTTTTTGGGACAGGGGCTTACGAGCAGTACTTC.

This clonotype was counted at least ten times. This sequence joins TRBV10-3 and TRBJ1-1, with 8 bases matching TRBD1. The CDR3 runs 13 residues. Unmatched junction bases numbered 6, after V lost 11 bases and J lost 1 base. Germline assignment: CDR1 ENHRY and CDR2 SYGVKD. The CDR3 loop reads CALRTGTNTEAFF. The CDR3 nucleotides are TGTGCCCTACGGACAGGGACGAACACTGAAGCTTTCTTT.

This clonotype was found many times. The chain links TRBV7-6 to TRBJ2-3; possibly TRBD1 or TRBD2 for D (5 bases each). V gave up 1 base and J gave up 6 bases, with 23 bases separating them. Germline loops: CDR1 SGHVS, CDR2 FNYEAQ. The CDR3 contains 18 residues. The DNA for the CDR3 is TGTGCCAGCAGCTTAGGCCCCCGGGACCCCCTGGAGATGGATACGCAGTATTTT. This encodes CASSLGPRDPLEMDTQYF. Complete variable domain (other parts from reference TRBV7-6 and TRBJ2-3): GAGVSQSPRYKVTKRGQDVALRCDPISGHVSLYWYRQALGQGPEFLTYFNYEAQQDKSGLPNDRFSAERPEGSISTLTIQRTEQRDSAMYRCASSLGPRDPLEMDTQYFGPGTRLTVL.

The chain links TRBV20-1 to TRBJ2-1; unclear D gene. Germline loops: CDR1 DFQATT, CDR2 SNEGSKA (reference sequence). Trimming cost V 1 base and J 5 bases, with 6 bases left between them. The CDR3 loop spans 12 amino acids. CDR3 DNA sequence: TGCAGTGCTAGAGCGCTCCACAATGAGCAGTTCTTC. It translates to CSARALHNEQFF.

This clonotype came up many times. The V call is TRBV29-1, the J call TRBJ2-3; D may be TRBD1 (9 bases). CDR1 and CDR2 from the germline V gene are SQVTM and ANQGSEA. With 7 bases removed from V and 8 bases from J, the gap between germline ends came to 28 bases. The length of the CDR3 is 16 residues. The CDR3 reads CSGHWDRDTSGGTQYF. In nucleotides, the CDR3 is TGCAGCGGGCACTGGGACAGGGACACGAGCGGGGGTACGCAGTATTTT.

This clonotype was seen repeatedly, ten times or more. V usage is TRBV5-1 and J usage is TRBJ1-5, with 8 bases fitting TRBD1. Germline V gene lookup returns CDR1 SGHRS and CDR2 YFSETQ. The CDR3 covers 15 residues. With 2 bases clipped from V and 3 bases from J, the junction kept 4 bases outside the gene matches. Here the CDR3 reads CASSFEGQDNQPQHF. DNA of the CDR3: TGCGCCAGCAGCTTCGAGGGACAGGACAATCAGCCCCAGCATTTT.

This clonotype came up many times. The V gene is TRBV6-5, the J gene TRBJ2-7; D is possibly TRBD2 (5 bases). CDR1 is MNHEY and CDR2 is SVGAGI in the germline V gene. This CDR3 region has 16 residues. Trimming cost V 0 bases and J 0 bases, with 12 bases left between them. CDR3 bases: TGTGCCAGCAGTTACTCGTTGGAGGCCGGCTCCTACGAGCAGTACTTC. Its translation is CASSYSLEAGSYEQYF.

This clonotype has a count of ten or more. The V and J genes are TRBV20-1 and TRBJ1-5; TRBD1 aligns across 12 bases. The CDR3 totals 21 residues. Losses at the gene ends were 6 bases for V and 0 bases for J; bases not matched to a gene: 21. From germline, CDR1 is DFQATT and CDR2 SNEGSKA (reference sequence). CDR3 nucleotides: TGCAGTGCCGAACCTATAGGGGACAGGGGGCCAGAAAATCGTAGCAATCAGCCCCAGCATTTT. Its translation is CSAEPIGDRGPENRSNQPQHF.

This clonotype was detected ten times or more. The rearrangement links TRBV2 to TRBJ2-3, with TRBD2 matching 9 bases. J was trimmed by 0 bases and V by 7 bases; bases with no gene match: 11. Looked up from germline, CDR1 is SNHLY and CDR2 is FYNNEI. The CDR3 length is 17 residues. The CDR3: CASTWGRTSVSTDTQYF. CDR3 DNA: TGTGCCAGCACTTGGGGGAGGACTAGCGTAAGCACAGATACGCAGTATTTT.